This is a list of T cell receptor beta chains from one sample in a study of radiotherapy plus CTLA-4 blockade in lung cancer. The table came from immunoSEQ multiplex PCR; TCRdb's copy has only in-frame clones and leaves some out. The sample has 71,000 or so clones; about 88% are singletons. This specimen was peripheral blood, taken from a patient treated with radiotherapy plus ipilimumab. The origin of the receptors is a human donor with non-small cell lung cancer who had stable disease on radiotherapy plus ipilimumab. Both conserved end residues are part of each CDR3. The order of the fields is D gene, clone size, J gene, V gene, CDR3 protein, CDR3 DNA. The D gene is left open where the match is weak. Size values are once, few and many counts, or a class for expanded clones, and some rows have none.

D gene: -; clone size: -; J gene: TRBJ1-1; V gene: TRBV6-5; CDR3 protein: CASSPNRAGNTEAFF; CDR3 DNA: TGTGCCAGCAGCCCCAACAGGGCAGGGAACACTGAAGCTTTCTTT
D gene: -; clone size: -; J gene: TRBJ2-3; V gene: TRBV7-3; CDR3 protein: CASSGTADTQYF; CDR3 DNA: TGTGCCAGCAGCGGAACAGCAGATACGCAGTATTTT
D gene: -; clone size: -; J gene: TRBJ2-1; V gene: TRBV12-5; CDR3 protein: CASGPGPYNEQFF; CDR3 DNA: TGTGCTAGTGGCCCCGGCCCTTACAATGAGCAGTTCTTC
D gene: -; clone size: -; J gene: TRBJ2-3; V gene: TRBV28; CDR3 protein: CASSLFGGAGYF; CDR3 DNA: TGTGCCAGCAGTTTATTTGGGGGGGCCGGGTATTTT
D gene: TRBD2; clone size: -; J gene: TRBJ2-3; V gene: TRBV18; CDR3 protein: CASSPGTSGSLGDTQYF; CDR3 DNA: TGTGCCAGCTCACCCGGGACTAGCGGGAGTTTGGGAGATACGCAGTATTTT
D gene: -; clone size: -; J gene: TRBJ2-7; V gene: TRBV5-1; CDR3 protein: CASSLVGVAYEQYF; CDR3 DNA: TGCGCCAGCAGCTTGGTAGGGGTAGCGTACGAGCAGTACTTC
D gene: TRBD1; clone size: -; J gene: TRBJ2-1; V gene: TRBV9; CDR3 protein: CASSTRQGPNEQFF; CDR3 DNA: TGTGCCAGCAGCACCAGACAGGGCCCCAATGAGCAGTTCTTC
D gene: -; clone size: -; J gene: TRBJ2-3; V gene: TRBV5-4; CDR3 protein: CASSSPSTDTQYF; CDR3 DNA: TGTGCCAGCAGCTCTCCTAGCACAGATACGCAGTATTTT
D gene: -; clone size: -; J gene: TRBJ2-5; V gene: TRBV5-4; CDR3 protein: CASSMGTASQATQYF; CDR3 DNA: TGTGCCAGCAGCATGGGGACGGCAAGTCAGGCGACCCAGTACTTC
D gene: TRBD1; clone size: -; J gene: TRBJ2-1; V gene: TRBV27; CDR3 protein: CASLKETGIFNEQFF; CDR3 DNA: TGTGCCAGCCTGAAGGAGACAGGGATCTTCAATGAGCAGTTCTTC
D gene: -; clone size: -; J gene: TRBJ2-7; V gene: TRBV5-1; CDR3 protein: CASSPRGARDEQYF; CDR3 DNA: TGCGCCAGCAGCCCCAGGGGGGCCAGGGACGAGCAGTACTTC
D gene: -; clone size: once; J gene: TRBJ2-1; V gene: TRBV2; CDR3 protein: CASSEARTLNEQFF; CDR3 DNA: TGTGCCAGCAGTGAAGCGCGCACCCTCAATGAGCAGTTCTTC
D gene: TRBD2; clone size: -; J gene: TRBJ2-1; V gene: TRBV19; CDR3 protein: CASSLRLAGGRSSYNEQFF; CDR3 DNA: TGTGCCAGTAGTCTTAGACTAGCGGGGGGTCGTAGCTCCTACAATGAGCAGTTCTTC
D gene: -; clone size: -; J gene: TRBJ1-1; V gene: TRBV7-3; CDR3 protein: CASSFGQINTEAFF; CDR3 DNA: TGTGCCAGCAGCTTCGGACAGATAAACACTGAAGCTTTCTTT
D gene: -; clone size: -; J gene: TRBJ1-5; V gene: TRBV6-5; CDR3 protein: CASRGGEGSNQPQHF; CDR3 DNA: TGTGCCAGCAGGGGGGGTGAGGGGAGCAATCAGCCCCAGCATTTT
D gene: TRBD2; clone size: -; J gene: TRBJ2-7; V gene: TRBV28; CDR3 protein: CASTDGLAGVGGSYEQYF; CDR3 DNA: TGTGCCAGCACCGATGGACTAGCGGGGGTAGGGGGGTCCTACGAGCAGTACTTC
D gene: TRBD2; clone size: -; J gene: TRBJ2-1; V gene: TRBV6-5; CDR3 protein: CASSPSGGEDEQFF; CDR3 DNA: TGTGCCAGCAGTCCTAGCGGGGGGGAAGATGAGCAGTTCTTC
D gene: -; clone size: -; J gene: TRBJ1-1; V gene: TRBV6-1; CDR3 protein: CASSVQGNTEAFF; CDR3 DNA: TGTGCCAGCAGTGTCCAGGGGAACACTGAAGCTTTCTTT
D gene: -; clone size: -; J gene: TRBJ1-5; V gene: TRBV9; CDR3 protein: CASSVEGVQPQHF; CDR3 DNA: TGTGCCAGCAGCGTAGAGGGGGTTCAGCCCCAGCATTTT
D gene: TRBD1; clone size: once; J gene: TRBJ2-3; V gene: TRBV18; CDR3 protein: CASSPGTGVSTDTQYF; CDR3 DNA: TGTGCCAGCTCACCAGGGACAGGGGTGAGCACAGATACGCAGTATTTT
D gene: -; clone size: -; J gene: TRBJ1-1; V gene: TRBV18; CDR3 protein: CASSPEGTPNTEAFF; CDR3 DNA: TGTGCCAGCTCACCAGAGGGAACTCCGAACACTGAAGCTTTCTTT
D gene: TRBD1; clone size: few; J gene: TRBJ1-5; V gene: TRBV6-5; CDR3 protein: CASSWTGPYSNQPQHF; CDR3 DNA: TGTGCCAGCAGTTGGACAGGGCCTTATAGCAATCAGCCCCAGCATTTT
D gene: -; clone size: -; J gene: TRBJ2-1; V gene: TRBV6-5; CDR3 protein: CASSYDGSKFYNEQFF; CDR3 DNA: TGTGCCAGCAGTTACGACGGGAGTAAATTCTACAATGAGCAGTTCTTC
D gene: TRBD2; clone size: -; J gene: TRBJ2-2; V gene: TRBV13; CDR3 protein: CASSSTLGLAGLNTGELFF; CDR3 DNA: TGTGCCAGCAGCTCCACCCTGGGACTAGCGGGGCTTAACACCGGGGAGCTGTTTTTT
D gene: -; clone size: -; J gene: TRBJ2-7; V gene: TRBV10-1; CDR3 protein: CASSDGGGATEQYF; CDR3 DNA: TGCGCCAGCAGTGATGGAGGGGGCGCAACCGAGCAGTACTTC
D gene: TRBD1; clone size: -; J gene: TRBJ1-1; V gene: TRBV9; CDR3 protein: CASSARQTGVKTEAFF; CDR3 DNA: TGTGCCAGCAGCGCCCGCCAGACAGGGGTGAAGACTGAAGCTTTCTTT
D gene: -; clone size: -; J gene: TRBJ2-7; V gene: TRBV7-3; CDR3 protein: CASSKGLIYEQYF; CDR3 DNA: TGTGCCAGCAGCAAGGGACTTATCTACGAGCAGTACTTC
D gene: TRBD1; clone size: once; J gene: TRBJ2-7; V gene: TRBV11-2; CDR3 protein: CASSSTGEREQYF; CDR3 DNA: TGTGCCAGCAGCTCGACAGGGGAGCGCGAGCAGTACTTC
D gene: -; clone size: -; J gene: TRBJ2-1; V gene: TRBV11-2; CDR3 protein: CASSLQGLSSYNEQFF; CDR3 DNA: TGTGCCAGCAGCTTACAGGGACTTTCCTCCTACAATGAGCAGTTCTTC
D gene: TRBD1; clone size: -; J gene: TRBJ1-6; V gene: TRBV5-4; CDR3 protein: CASSLRTGGNNSPLHF; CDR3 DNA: TGTGCCAGCAGCTTGCGGACAGGGGGTAATAATTCACCCCTCCACTTT
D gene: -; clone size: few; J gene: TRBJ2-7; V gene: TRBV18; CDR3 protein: CASSPDRNSYEQYF; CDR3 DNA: TGTGCCAGCTCACCAGACAGGAACTCCTACGAGCAGTACTTC
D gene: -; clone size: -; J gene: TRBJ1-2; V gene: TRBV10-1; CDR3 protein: CASSVPHYYGYTF; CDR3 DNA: TGCGCCAGCAGTGTTCCGCACTACTATGGCTACACCTTC
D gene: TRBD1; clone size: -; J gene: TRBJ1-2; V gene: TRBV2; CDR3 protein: CASTNRDRVGGYTF; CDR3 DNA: TGTGCCAGCACGAACCGGGACAGGGTAGGTGGCTACACCTTC
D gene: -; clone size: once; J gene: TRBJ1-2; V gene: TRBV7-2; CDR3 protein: CASSLQVNYGYTF; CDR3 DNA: TGTGCCAGCAGCTTACAGGTTAACTATGGCTACACCTTC
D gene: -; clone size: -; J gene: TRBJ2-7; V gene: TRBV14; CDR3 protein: CASSLQGDTYEQYF; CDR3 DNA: TGTGCCAGCAGTCTCCAAGGAGATACCTACGAGCAGTACTTC
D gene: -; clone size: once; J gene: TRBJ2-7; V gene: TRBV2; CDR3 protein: CASSVAQGLYEQYF; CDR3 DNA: TGTGCCAGCAGTGTCGCTCAGGGGCTCTACGAGCAGTACTTC
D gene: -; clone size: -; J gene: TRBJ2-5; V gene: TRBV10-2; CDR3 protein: CASSDQRETQYF; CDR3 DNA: TGCGCCAGCAGTGACCAGCGGGAGACCCAGTACTTC
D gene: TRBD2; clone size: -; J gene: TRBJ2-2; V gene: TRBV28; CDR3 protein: CASSRGRGGGTGELFF; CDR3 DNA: TGTGCCAGCAGTCGTGGACGCGGGGGGGGCACCGGGGAGCTGTTTTTT
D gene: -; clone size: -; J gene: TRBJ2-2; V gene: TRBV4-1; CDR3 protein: CASSPGDRVTGELFF; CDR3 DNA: TGCGCCAGCAGCCCAGGGGATCGGGTAACCGGGGAGCTGTTTTTT
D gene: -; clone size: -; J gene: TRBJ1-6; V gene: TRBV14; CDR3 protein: CASSQEARSSPLHF; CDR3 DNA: TGTGCCAGCAGCCAAGAAGCCCGGAGTTCACCCCTCCACTTT
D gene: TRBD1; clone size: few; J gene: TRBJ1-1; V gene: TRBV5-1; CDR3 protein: CASSSDRTNTEAFF; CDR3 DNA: TGCGCCAGCAGCTCGGACAGGACGAACACTGAAGCTTTCTTT
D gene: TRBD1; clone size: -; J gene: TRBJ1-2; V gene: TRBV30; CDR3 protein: CAWSGVVNRGQRGYTF; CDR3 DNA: TGTGCCTGGAGTGGGGTCGTTAACAGGGGGCAAAGAGGCTACACCTTC